These 26 T cell receptor beta chains were sequenced from one sample in a study of PD-1 blockade in mismatch repair-deficient tumors (TCRdb year 2017). What this sample's time point label stands for: peripheral blood 12 weeks after first pembrolizumab dose. Preparation of the library involved the immunoSEQ multiplex PCR assay. In TCRdb, the immuneACCESS table is reduced to in-frame sequences with V and J assigned. These tables do not hold every clone; where another copy was compared, an unresolved V gene accounts for under half, and the others remain unexplained. The sample yields fewer than 100,000 clones; roughly 80% were counted once. Of the sample, around 2.6% falls within the top ten clones. Specimen: peripheral blood, collected 12 weeks after starting pembrolizumab. The receptors were gathered from an adult with mismatch repair-deficient cancer.

CDR3 amino acids: CASHPVIGSGETQYF. The CDR3 DNA sequence: TGTGCCAGCCACCCAGTTATAGGGTCGGGGGAGACCCAGTACTTC. The V and J genes are TRBV21-1 and TRBJ2-5; the table names TRBD2, a call not compared with the DNA. TRBV21-1 is designated a pseudogene. The CDR3 consists of 15 residues.

The chain is built from TRBV11-3 and TRBJ1-2; tentatively, D is TRBD1 (5 bases). Trimming took off 1 base at V and 5 bases at J, with 11 bases between the two ends. Per the germline V gene, CDR1 is SGHNT and CDR2 is YENEEA. CDR3 size: 14 residues. In nucleotides, the CDR3 is TGTGCCAGCAGCTTAGGGGGGGAACGGTATGGCTACACCTTC. It yields the protein CASSLGGERYGYTF.

CDR3 nucleotides: TGTGCCAGCAGCTTCAAATTCTATGGCTACACCTTC. Amino acid sequence: CASSFKFYGYTF. The genes are TRBV13 and TRBJ1-2; D gene unclear. Trimming cost V 3 bases and J 4 bases, with 6 bases left between them. The CDR3 sequence is 12 residues long. Germline V gene lookup returns CDR1 PRHDT and CDR2 FYEKMQ (reference sequence).

The chain carries TRBV5-1 and TRBJ2-5; possible D gene TRBD1, 6 bases. The CDR3 contains 15 residues. Trimming took 4 bases from V and 0 from J, leaving 13 bases between them. Germline V gene sequence: CDR1 SGHRS, CDR2 YFSETQ. CDR3: CASSVYQGYQETQYF. CDR3 DNA: TGCGCCAGCAGCGTCTACCAGGGGTACCAAGAGACCCAGTACTTC.

This chain joins TRBV5-4 and TRBJ2-1, with D perhaps matching TRBD2 (5 bases). The CDR3 is made up of 14 amino acids. Per germline, CDR1 SGHNT and CDR2 YYREEE (reference sequence). The ends were cut back, 4 bases at V and 9 bases at J, with 17 bases in the middle. The CDR3 DNA is TGTGCCAGCAGCACTTCTGAGGGAGTAGTTGAGCAGTTCTTC. Its translation: CASSTSEGVVEQFF. The entire variable domain, with the rest obtained from reference TRBV5-4 and TRBJ2-1, is as follows: ETGVTQSPTHLIKTRGQQVTLRCSSQSGHNTVSWYQQALGQGPQFIFQYYREEENGRGNFPPRFSGLQFPNYSSELNVNALELDDSALYLCASSTSEGVVEQFFGPGTRLTVL.

The V call is TRBV7-8, the J call TRBJ2-1; TRBD1 might be the D (6 bases). V was shortened by 1 base and J by 5 bases, with 12 bases between the two germline ends. Germline CDR1 SGHVS, CDR2 FQNEAQ. The CDR3 has 15 residues. The CDR3 protein is CASSLGGPNHNEQFF. The CDR3 DNA is TGTGCCAGCAGCTTAGGGGGGCCCAATCACAATGAGCAGTTCTTC.

The V call is TRBV7-2, the J call TRBJ2-1; TRBD2 aligns across 12 bases. The CDR3 spans 15 residues. Trimming took 4 bases from V and 6 from J; bases not matched to a gene: 4. Germline V lookup: CDR1 SGHTA, CDR2 FQGNSA. CDR3 sequence reads: CASSSTSGRFNEQFF. In DNA form, the CDR3 reads TGTGCCAGCAGCTCTACTAGCGGGAGGTTCAATGAGCAGTTCTTC.

This chain connects TRBV9 to TRBJ2-5; TRBD1 aligns across 9 bases. The CDR3 has 15 amino acids. CDR1 SGDLS and CDR2 YYNGEE come from the germline V gene. V shed 0 bases and J 4 bases; nucleotides not matched to a gene: 4. The DNA of the CDR3 is TGTGCCAGCAGCGTAGTAGGGACAGGGAGAGAGACCCAGTACTTC. Translation gives CASSVVGTGRETQYF.

This chain joins TRBV19 and TRBJ2-3; D is perhaps TRBD2 (5 bases). The CDR3 loop spans 13 amino acids. The V end was cut by 8 bases, the J end by 2 bases, with 11 bases between. Germline-derived CDR1 and CDR2 are LNHDA and SQIVND (reference sequence). The CDR3 here is CASRSGPTDTQYF. Written as DNA, the CDR3 is TGTGCCAGTCGAAGCGGCCCCACAGATACGCAGTATTTT. Full variable domain (rest looked up from reference TRBV19 and TRBJ2-3): DGGITQSPKYLFRKEGQNVTLSCEQNLNHDAMYWYRQDPGQGLRLIYYSQIVNDFQKGDIAEGYSVSREKKESFPLTVTSAQKNPTAFYLCASRSGPTDTQYFGPGTRLTVL.

V and J are TRBV10-2 and TRBJ2-3; perhaps TRBD2 as D (6 bases). The germline V gene encodes CDR1 WSHSY and CDR2 SAAADI. V was pared by 9 bases and J by 3 bases, with 19 bases between. This CDR3 is 15 amino acids long. The CDR3 nucleotides read TGCGCCAGTGAAGACGCTAGCGTAGGTACAGATACGCAGTATTTT. It codes for CASEDASVGTDTQYF.

This chain joins TRBV6-4 and TRBJ2-1, with D hard to call. The CDR3 spans 14 residues. Looked up from germline, CDR1 is MRHNA and CDR2 is SNTAGT. Trimming cost V 0 bases and J 8 bases, with 11 bases left between them. The CDR3 sequence is CASSDSIGGHEQFF. The CDR3 DNA sequence: TGTGCCAGCAGTGACTCGATCGGTGGCCATGAGCAGTTCTTC.

The chain links TRBV30 to TRBJ1-1, with a possible D match to TRBD1 (5 bases). With 2 bases removed from V and 1 base from J, the gap between germline ends came to 11 bases. The V gene's germline CDR1 is GTSNPN and CDR2 SVGIG (reference sequence). This CDR3 has 14 amino acids. The CDR3 is CAWSPGLQNTEAFF. DNA of the CDR3: TGTGCCTGGAGTCCGGGACTCCAGAACACTGAAGCTTTCTTT.

V usage is TRBV2 and J usage is TRBJ2-1; possibly TRBD2 for D (6 bases). There are 14 residues in the CDR3. Trimming cost V 7 bases and J 1 base, with 11 bases left between them. Per the germline V gene, CDR1 is SNHLY and CDR2 is FYNNEI. CDR3 region: CASTLSGSYNEQFF. The CDR3, as DNA: TGTGCCAGCACTCTCAGCGGGTCCTACAATGAGCAGTTCTTC.

V and J are TRBV27 and TRBJ2-7, with D maybe TRBD2 (6 bases). Germline V gene lookup returns CDR1 MNHEY and CDR2 SMNVEV (reference sequence). The CDR3 loop spans 15 amino acids. The germline V and J ends were trimmed by 2 bases and 0 bases, with 11 bases remaining between them. This CDR3 is CASSLAGPLSYEQYF. The CDR3 DNA reads TGTGCCAGCAGTTTAGCGGGACCCCTCTCCTACGAGCAGTACTTC.

This chain uses TRBV27 with TRBJ2-2; 10 positions match TRBD1. The trim removed 4 bases at V and 4 bases at J, leaving 6 bases unmatched. The length of the CDR3 is 16 residues. Germline V gene data show CDR1 as MNHEY and CDR2 as SMNVEV (reference sequence). Here the CDR3 DNA reads TGTGCCAGCAGTTCCGCCGGGACAGGGGTCACCGGGGAGCTGTTTTTT. It is translated as CASSSAGTGVTGELFF.

This chain links TRBV27 with TRBJ1-1; D not resolved. V lost 7 bases to trimming and J lost 1 base, with 10 bases between them. CDR1 is MNHEY and CDR2 is SMNVEV in the germline V gene (reference sequence). This CDR3 comprises 13 residues. The CDR3 DNA is TGTGCCAGCATTGATCATCAGAACACTGAAGCTTTCTTT. It yields the protein CASIDHQNTEAFF.

This chain joins TRBV19 and TRBJ2-2; the D gene is possibly TRBD1 (6 bases). The V gene lost 5 bases and the J gene lost 2 bases, with 15 bases spanning the gap. The CDR3 consists of 16 residues. The germline gives CDR1 LNHDA, CDR2 SQIVND (reference sequence). The DNA of the CDR3 is TGTGCCAGTAGTCGTACCGGACAGCCAAACACCGGGGAGCTGTTTTTT. Translation gives CASSRTGQPNTGELFF.

This clone is categorized as medium-sized (0.01 to 0.1%). J is TRBJ2-7 and V is TRBV11-3; D is uncertain. Germline assignment: CDR1 SGHNT and CDR2 YENEEA. The ends were cut back, 1 base at V and 0 bases at J, with 7 bases in the middle. The CDR3 is made up of 14 amino acids. CDR3 nucleotide sequence: TGTGCCAGCAGCTTAGCGTGGACCTCCTACGAGCAGTACTTC. It specifies CASSLAWTSYEQYF.

The chain combines TRBV6-5 with TRBJ2-7; weak D call: TRBD1 (5 bases). Deletions cut 3 bases from V and 4 bases from J, with 10 bases between. CDR1 is MNHEY, CDR2 SVGAGI, per germline. The CDR3 extends over 13 amino acids. In DNA, the CDR3 is TGTGCCAGCAGTTATGCAGGGTTATACGAGCAGTACTTC. Translation: CASSYAGLYEQYF.

The V call is TRBV6-5, the J call TRBJ1-1; TRBD1 matches 7 bases. V shed 6 bases and J 4 bases; nucleotides not matched to a gene: 5. Germline assignment: CDR1 MNHEY and CDR2 SVGAGI. CDR3 length: 13 residues. The CDR3 sequence is CASRPQGITEAFF. Written as DNA, the CDR3 is TGTGCCAGCAGGCCACAGGGGATCACTGAAGCTTTCTTT.

The genes are TRBV7-2 and TRBJ2-7; TRBD2 matches 10 bases. V dropped 0 bases and J dropped 0; count of bases not matched to a gene: 2. CDR1 and CDR2 (germline): SGHTA, FQGNSA. This CDR3 has 16 amino acids. The CDR3 sequence is CASSLAPSGGSYEQYF. The CDR3 DNA sequence: TGTGCCAGCAGCTTAGCTCCTAGCGGGGGCTCCTACGAGCAGTACTTC.

This rearrangement joins TRBV6-1 to TRBJ2-3, with a weak D call TRBD1 (6 bases). This CDR3 contains 14 residues. In germline, CDR1 is MNHNS, CDR2 SASEGT. Trimming cost V 6 bases and J 1 base, with 11 bases left between them. CDR3 DNA sequence: TGTGCCAGCAGGTCACAGGGAGGCACAGATACGCAGTATTTT. Translated: CASRSQGGTDTQYF.

This sequence joins TRBV5-6 and TRBJ2-1; weak D call: TRBD1 (5 bases). The CDR3 spans 16 residues. The germline V gene encodes CDR1 SGHDT and CDR2 YYEEEE. The ends were cut back, 4 bases at V and 5 bases at J, with 19 bases in the middle. The CDR3 protein is CASSLPPGISNNEQFF. The CDR3 region has the DNA TGTGCCAGCAGCCTCCCCCCAGGGATATCCAACAATGAGCAGTTCTTC.

The chain joins TRBV30 to TRBJ2-5; 9 nucleotides line up with TRBD2. The ends lost 3 bases at V and 9 bases at J; junction bases unmatched: 8. Per the germline V gene, CDR1 is GTSNPN and CDR2 is SVGIG (reference sequence). The CDR3 loop spans 13 amino acids. This CDR3 is CAWSPIAGEAQYF. CDR3 DNA: TGTGCCTGGAGCCCTATAGCGGGGGAGGCCCAGTACTTC.

This clone was counted only a few times. V is TRBV7-3 and J is TRBJ1-2; a possible D gene is TRBD1 (6 bases). CDR1 SGHTA and CDR2 FQGTGA come from the germline V gene. The V and J ends lost 6 bases and 3 bases respectively, with 17 bases between them. The CDR3 is 15 residues long. The CDR3 sequence: CASSFGGGSHYGYTF. The DNA for the CDR3 is TGTGCCAGCAGTTTCGGAGGGGGGAGCCACTATGGCTACACCTTC.

This chain links TRBV5-1 with TRBJ2-3, with TRBD1 as a possible D gene (6 bases). The CDR3 runs 16 residues. The germline V gene encodes CDR1 SGHRS and CDR2 YFSETQ. The V and J ends lost 4 bases and 0 bases respectively, with 15 bases between them. CDR3 amino acids: CASSAGVERSTDTQYF. The CDR3 bases are TGCGCCAGCAGCGCAGGGGTGGAAAGGAGCACAGATACGCAGTATTTT.